Detailed here is one T cell receptor beta chain. Its antigen remains unidentified. This record belongs to a study of a mutant IDH1 vaccine in newly diagnosed glioma. Study-level information: Treated patients showed a male proportion of around 62%, a female proportion of about 40%, and a mean age of 40.4 years. Earlier treatment was radiotherapy, temozolomide, or both, with most getting both.

Method: immunoSEQ multiplex PCR; TCRdb's copy keeps in-frame clones and lacks some. Here the sample spans approximately 76,000 clones, roughly nine tenths being singletons. The time point denotes: week 5, during vaccination. Mutant IDH1 20-mer peptide, at 300 ug, made up each vaccine dose, with topical imiquimod. The J segment lost 5 bases and the V segment lost 3 bases, leaving 12 bases of the junction unmatched. The CDR3 runs 18 residues. From germline, CDR1 is SGDLS and CDR2 YYNGEE. The clonotype comes from a woman aged 45-65 years with glioma. The starting material was PBMCs, obtained from a glioma patient whose treatment included an IDH1 peptide vaccine. The chain is built from TRBV9 and TRBJ1-5; 12 nucleotides agree with TRBD1. The CDR3 region is CASSGRDRGQGPDQPQHF. The CDR3 coding sequence is TGTGCCAGCAGCGGCCGGGACAGGGGGCAGGGGCCAGATCAGCCCCAGCATTTT.